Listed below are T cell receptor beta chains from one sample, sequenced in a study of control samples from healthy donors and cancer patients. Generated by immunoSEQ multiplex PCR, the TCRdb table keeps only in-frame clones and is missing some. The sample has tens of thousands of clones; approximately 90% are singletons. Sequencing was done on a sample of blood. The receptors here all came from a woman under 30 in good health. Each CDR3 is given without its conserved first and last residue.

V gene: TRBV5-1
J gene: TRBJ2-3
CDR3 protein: ASSLEGGGTDTQY

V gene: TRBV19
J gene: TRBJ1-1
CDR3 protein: ASVSGTEAF

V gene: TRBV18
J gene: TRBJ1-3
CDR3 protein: ASSPSEANTIY

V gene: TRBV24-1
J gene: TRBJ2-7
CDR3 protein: ATSDSVSYEQY

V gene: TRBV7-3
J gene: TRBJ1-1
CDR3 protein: ASSFGQGRSMNTEAF

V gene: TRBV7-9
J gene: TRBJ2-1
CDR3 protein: ASSLGQHNEQF

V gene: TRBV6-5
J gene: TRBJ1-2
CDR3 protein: ASSTGPQGSGYT

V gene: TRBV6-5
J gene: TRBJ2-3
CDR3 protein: ASSYSPMDTQY

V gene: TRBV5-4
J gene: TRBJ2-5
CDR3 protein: ASSSSVELEETQY

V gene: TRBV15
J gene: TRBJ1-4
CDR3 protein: ATSSHREANEKLF

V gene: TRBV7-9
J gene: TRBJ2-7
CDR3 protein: ASSPETGTGIYEQY

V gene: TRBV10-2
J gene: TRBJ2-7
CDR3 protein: ASRSHGPTTYEQY

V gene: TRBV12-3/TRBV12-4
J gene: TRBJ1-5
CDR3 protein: ASSPSEVQPQH

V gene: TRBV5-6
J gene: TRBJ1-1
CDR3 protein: ASSLSRRGYTEAF

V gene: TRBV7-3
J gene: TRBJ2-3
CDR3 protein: ASSLSRLAGGRLSTDTQY

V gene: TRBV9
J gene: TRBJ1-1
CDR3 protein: ASSDGGTGLNTEAF

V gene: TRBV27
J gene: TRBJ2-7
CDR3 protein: ASSPRDSRYEQY

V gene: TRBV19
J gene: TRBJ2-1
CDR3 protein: ASSVSLATYNEQF

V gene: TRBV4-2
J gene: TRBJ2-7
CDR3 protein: ASSTPTGESSYEQY

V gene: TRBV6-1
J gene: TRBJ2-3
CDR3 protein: ASSELVGRSHADTQY

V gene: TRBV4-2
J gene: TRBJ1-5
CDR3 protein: ASWRAGGQPQH

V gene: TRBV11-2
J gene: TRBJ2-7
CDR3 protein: ASSLLGVRYEQY

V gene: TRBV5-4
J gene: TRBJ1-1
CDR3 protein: ASSLAYRGDTEAF

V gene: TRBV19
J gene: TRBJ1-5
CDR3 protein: ASNRGSNQPQH

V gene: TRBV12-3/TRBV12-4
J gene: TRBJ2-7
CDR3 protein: ASSYWEQY